The clone carrying this T cell receptor (beta chain) occurred a few times. Its antigen is currently unknown. These data originate in a study of T cell repertoires in cytomegalovirus infection. About the research overall: In public TCR beta signatures, there were indications of both CMV infection and matching HLA type. Study findings and constraints: Ex vivo responses were dominated by HLA-C-restricted CMV-specific TCR beta clonotypes.

Each CDR3 protein gets one entry after TCRdb re-called the reads with MiXCR. The sample lists about 310,000 distinct CDR3 sequences, roughly 25% occurring once. The CDR3 runs 15 residues. Germline V gene data show CDR1 as SGHNT and CDR2 as YYREEE (reference sequence). V lost 4 bases to trimming and J lost 4 bases; unmatched junction nucleotides: 6. The sequencing here drew on cultured PBMCs, taken from culture after CMV antigen stimulation. The sequence came from a human donor in good health (CMV status not recorded). Some clones in this sample may be carry-over from other donors' samples. The chain uses TRBV5-4 and TRBJ2-1, with 9 bases that match TRBD1. DNA of the CDR3: TGTGCCAGCAGCACCCGGGACAGGGAGTACAATGAGCAGTTCTTC. The encoded protein is CASSTRDREYNEQFF.